Listed below are T cell receptor beta chains from one sample, sequenced in a study of T-cell reconstitution after alpha-beta-depleted transplantation in children. A single record per CDR3 protein comes from TCRdb applying MiXCR to the PCR reads. The sample lists 550,000 to 800,000 distinct CDR3 sequences; less than 15% were seen once. Sequencing used PBMCs, obtained before TCRalphabeta/CD19-depleted stem cell transplant. The receptors stem from a girl aged 2 to 10 with congenital amegakaryocytic thrombocytopenia, due to receive a stem cell transplant. CDR3s include the opening cysteine and the closing phenylalanine or tryptophan. A D gene is named only where the DNA matches it firmly. Part of the rows lack a size; the others show once, few, many or a class for expanded clones.

j_call v_call clone_size d_call cdr3_aa cdr3_nt
TRBJ2-5 TRBV5-1 NA NA CASSLVLIQETQYF TGCGCCAGCAGCTTAGTGCTGATTCAAGAGACCCAGTACTTC
TRBJ2-1 TRBV5-1 many TRBD1 CASSLVGTGLGNEQFF TGCGCCAGCAGCTTGGTCGGGACAGGTCTTGGGAATGAGCAGTTCTTC
TRBJ2-7 TRBV5-1 few NA CASSLDGLRGNEQYF TGCGCCAGCAGCTTGGACGGCCTTCGGGGGAACGAGCAGTACTTC
TRBJ2-1 TRBV6-5 few NA CASSYSRGQEQFF TGTGCCAGCAGTTACTCTCGCGGGCAGGAGCAGTTCTTC
TRBJ1-2 TRBV6-1 NA NA CASSEARDAYTF TGTGCCAGCAGTGAAGCGAGGGATGCCTACACCTTC
TRBJ2-1 TRBV12-3/TRBV12-4 NA TRBD2 CACSRGASGRASLYNEQFF TGTGCCTGCAGCCGGGGTGCTAGCGGGAGGGCCTCTTTATACAATGAGCAGTTCTTC
TRBJ2-4 TRBV19 NA NA CASSISGLAKNIQYF TGTGCCAGTAGTATTTCCGGACTAGCCAAAAACATTCAGTACTTC
TRBJ2-6 TRBV29-1 many TRBD1 CSVEVPGTGSSWANVLTF TGCAGCGTTGAGGTCCCTGGGACAGGGTCCTCCTGGGCCAACGTCCTGACTTTC
TRBJ2-3 TRBV15 NA NA CATSRGTRTDTQYF TGTGCCACCAGCAGAGGGACCCGCACAGATACGCAGTATTTT
TRBJ2-1 TRBV29-1 NA TRBD2 CSAPSPGLAVNEQFF TGCAGCGCTCCCAGCCCGGGACTAGCTGTCAATGAGCAGTTCTTC